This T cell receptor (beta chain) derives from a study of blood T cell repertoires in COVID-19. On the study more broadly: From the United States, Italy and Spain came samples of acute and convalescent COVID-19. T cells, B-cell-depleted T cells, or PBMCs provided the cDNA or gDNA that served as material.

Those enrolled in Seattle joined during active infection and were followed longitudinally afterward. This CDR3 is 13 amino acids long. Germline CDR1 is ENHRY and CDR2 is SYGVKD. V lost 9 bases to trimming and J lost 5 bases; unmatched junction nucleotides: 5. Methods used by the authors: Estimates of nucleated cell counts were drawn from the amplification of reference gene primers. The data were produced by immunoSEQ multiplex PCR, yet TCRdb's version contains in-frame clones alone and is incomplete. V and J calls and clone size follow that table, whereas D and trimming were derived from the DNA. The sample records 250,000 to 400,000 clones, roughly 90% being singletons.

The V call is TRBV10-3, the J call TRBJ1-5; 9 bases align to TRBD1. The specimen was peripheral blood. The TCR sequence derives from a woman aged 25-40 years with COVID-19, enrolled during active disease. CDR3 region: CAMRQGDDQPQHF. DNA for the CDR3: TGTGCCATGAGACAGGGGGACGATCAGCCCCAGCATTTT.